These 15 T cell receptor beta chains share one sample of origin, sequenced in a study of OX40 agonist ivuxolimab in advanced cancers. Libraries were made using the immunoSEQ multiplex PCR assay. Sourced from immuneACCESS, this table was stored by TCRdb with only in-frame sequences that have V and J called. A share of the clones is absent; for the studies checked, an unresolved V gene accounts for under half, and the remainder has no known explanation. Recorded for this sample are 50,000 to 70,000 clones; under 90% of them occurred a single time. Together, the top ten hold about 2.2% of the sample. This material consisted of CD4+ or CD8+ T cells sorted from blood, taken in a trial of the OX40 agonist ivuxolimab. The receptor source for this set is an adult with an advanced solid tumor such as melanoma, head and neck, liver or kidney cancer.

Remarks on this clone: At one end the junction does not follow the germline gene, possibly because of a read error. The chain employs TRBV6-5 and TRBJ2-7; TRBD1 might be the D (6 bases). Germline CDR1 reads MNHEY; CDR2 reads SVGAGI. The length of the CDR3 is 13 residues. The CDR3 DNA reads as TGTGCCAGCAGTGAAAGTTCTCGGACAGCTAGTTTCTTC. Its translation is CASSESSRTASFF.

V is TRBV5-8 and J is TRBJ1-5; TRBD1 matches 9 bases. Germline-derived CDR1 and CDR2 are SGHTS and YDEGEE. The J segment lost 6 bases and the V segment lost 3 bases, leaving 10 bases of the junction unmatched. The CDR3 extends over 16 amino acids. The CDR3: CASSSGTGWWSQPQHF. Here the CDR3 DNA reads TGTGCCAGCAGCTCCGGGACAGGGTGGTGGAGTCAGCCCCAGCATTTT. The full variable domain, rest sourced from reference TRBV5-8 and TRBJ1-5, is EAGVTQSPTHLIKTRGQQATLRCSPISGHTSVYWYQQALGLGLQFLLWYDEGEERNRGNFPPRFSGRQFPNYSSELNVNALELEDSALYLCASSSGTGWWSQPQHFGDGTRLSIL.

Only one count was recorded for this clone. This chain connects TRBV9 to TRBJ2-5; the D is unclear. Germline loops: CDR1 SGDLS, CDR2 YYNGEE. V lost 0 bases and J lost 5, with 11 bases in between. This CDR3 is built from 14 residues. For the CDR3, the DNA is TGTGCCAGCAGCGTAGGCGAGTGGTCGGAGACCCAGTACTTC. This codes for CASSVGEWSETQYF.

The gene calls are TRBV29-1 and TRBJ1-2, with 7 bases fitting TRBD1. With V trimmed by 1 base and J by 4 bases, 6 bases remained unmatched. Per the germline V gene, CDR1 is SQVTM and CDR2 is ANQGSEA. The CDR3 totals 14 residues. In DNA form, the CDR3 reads TGCAGCGTTGAAGGATACAGGGGTGGCTATGGCTACACCTTC. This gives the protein CSVEGYRGGYGYTF.

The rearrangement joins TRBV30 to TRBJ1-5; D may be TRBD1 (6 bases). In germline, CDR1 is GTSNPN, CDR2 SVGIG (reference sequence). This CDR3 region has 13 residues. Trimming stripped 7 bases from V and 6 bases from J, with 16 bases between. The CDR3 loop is CALREGDGQPQHF. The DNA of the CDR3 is TGTGCCTTACGAGAGGGGGACGGTCAGCCCCAGCATTTT.

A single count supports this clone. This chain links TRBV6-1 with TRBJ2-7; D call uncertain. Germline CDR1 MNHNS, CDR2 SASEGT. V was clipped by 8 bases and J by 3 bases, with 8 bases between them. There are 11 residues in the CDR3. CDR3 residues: CASQVRYEQYF. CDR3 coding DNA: TGTGCCAGCCAAGTTCGCTACGAGCAGTACTTC.

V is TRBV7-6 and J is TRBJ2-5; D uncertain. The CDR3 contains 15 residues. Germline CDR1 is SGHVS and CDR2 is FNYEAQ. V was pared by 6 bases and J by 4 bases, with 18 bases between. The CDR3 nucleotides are TGTGCCAGCAGTTCGAAGCAACGGAGTACAGAGACCCAGTACTTC. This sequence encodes CASSSKQRSTETQYF.

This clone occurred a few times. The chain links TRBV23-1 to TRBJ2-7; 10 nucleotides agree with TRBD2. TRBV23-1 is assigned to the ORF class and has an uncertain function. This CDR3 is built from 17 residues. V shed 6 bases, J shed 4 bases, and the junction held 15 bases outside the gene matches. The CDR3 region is CASRPTGSGRVRYEQYF. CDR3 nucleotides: TGCGCCAGCAGGCCTACAGGAAGCGGGAGGGTTCGTTACGAGCAGTACTTC.

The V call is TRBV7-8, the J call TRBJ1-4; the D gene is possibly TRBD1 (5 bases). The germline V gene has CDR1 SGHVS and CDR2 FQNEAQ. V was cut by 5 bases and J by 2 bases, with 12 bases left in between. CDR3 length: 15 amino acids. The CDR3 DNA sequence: TGTGCCAGCAGCGGTAGGGAGGGGACTAATGAAAAACTGTTTTTT. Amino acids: CASSGREGTNEKLFF.

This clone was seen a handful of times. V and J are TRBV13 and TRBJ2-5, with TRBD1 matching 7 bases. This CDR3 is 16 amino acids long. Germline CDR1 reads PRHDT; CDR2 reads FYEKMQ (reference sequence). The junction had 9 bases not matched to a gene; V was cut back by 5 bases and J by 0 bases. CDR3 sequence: CASSITTGRNQETQYF. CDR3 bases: TGTGCCAGCAGCATCACGACAGGGAGAAACCAAGAGACCCAGTACTTC. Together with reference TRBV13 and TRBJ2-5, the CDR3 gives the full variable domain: AAGVIQSPRHLIKEKRETATLKCYPIPRHDTVYWYQQGPGQDPQFLISFYEKMQSDKGSIPDRFSAQQFSDYHSELNMSSLELGDSALYFCASSITTGRNQETQYFGPGTRLLVL.

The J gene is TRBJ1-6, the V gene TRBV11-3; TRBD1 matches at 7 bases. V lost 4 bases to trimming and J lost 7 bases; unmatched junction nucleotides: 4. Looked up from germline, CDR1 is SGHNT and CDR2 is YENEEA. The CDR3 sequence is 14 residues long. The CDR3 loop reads CASSSGGRNSPLHF. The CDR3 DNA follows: TGTGCCAGCAGCTCAGGGGGACGGAATTCACCCCTCCACTTT.

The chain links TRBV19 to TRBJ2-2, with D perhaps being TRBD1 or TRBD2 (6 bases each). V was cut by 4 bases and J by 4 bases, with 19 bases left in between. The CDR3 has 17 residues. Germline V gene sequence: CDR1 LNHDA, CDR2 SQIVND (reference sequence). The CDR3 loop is CASSRSVGGSGTGELFF. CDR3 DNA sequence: TGTGCCAGTAGTAGATCGGTGGGGGGCTCGGGCACCGGGGAGCTGTTTTTT.

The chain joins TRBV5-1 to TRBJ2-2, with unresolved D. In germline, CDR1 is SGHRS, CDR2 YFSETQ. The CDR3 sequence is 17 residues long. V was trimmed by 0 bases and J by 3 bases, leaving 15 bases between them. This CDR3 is CASSLAKPFDYTGELFF. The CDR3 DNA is TGCGCCAGCAGCTTGGCCAAACCCTTCGACTACACCGGGGAGCTGTTTTTT.

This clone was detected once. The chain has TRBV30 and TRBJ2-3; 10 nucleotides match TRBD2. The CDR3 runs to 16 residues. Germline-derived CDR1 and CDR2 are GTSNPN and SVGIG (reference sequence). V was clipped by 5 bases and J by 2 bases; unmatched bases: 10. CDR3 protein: CAWLGSGRALTDTQYF. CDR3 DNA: TGTGCCTGGTTGGGGAGCGGGAGGGCCCTCACAGATACGCAGTATTTT.

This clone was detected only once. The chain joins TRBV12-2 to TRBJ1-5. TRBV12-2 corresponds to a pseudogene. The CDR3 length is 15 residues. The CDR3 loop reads CASRLVNSRDQPQHF. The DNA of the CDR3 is TGTGCAAGTCGCTTAGTAAATAGCAGAGATCAGCCCCAGCATTTT.